Listed here are 26 T cell receptor beta chains from one sample, sequenced in a study of T cell responses to AZD1222 COVID-19 vaccine. Data came from immunoSEQ multiplex PCR; TCRdb stores just in-frame clones and leaves some out. The profile covers some 58,000 clones, with over 75% appearing a single time and about 15% taken by the ten largest. The sample was peripheral blood, taken on day 0 of AZD1222 vaccination. The receptors stem from an adult in good health.

The V and J genes are TRBV2 and TRBJ2-7, with 10 bases fitting TRBD2. V dropped 8 bases and J dropped 1; count of bases not matched to a gene: 8. Germline CDR1 is SNHLY and CDR2 is FYNNEI. The CDR3 is made up of 15 amino acids. CDR3 nucleotides: TGTGCCAGCCTATTTAGCGGGAGGCGGTCCTACGAGCAGTACTTC. Its protein is CASLFSGRRSYEQYF.

This chain uses TRBV5-6 with TRBJ2-5; 16 bases are a match to TRBD2. Germline CDR1 and CDR2: SGHDT and YYEEEE. V lost 1 base, J lost 5 bases, and 5 bases stayed unmatched. The CDR3 runs 17 residues. The CDR3 region is CASSLTGLAGGWETQYF. The CDR3 nucleotides read TGTGCCAGCAGCTTGACGGGACTAGCGGGAGGGTGGGAGACCCAGTACTTC.

The rearrangement uses TRBV6-5 and TRBJ1-2; 7 bases map to TRBD1. The CDR3 sequence is 14 residues long. With V trimmed by 7 bases and J by 4 bases, 9 bases remained unmatched. CDR1 and CDR2 (germline): MNHEY, SVGAGI. The DNA for the CDR3 is TGTGCCAGCATAAACAGGGGAGTAGGCTATGGCTACACCTTC. Its protein is CASINRGVGYGYTF.

The V call is TRBV11-3, the J call TRBJ1-6; possible D gene TRBD1, 5 bases. V lost 7 bases to trimming and J lost 2 bases, with 18 bases between them. There are 17 residues in the CDR3. Germline V lookup: CDR1 SGHNT, CDR2 YENEEA. The CDR3: CASTSWGPSTYNSPLHF. CDR3 sequence (DNA): TGTGCCAGCACCAGTTGGGGCCCAAGCACCTATAATTCACCCCTCCACTTT.

The rearrangement links TRBV6-5 to TRBJ1-1; the match to TRBD1 covers 10 bases. The CDR3 covers 15 residues. V gave up 4 bases and J gave up 4 bases; unmatched junction bases: 6. Germline V CDR1 and CDR2: MNHEY, SVGAGI. This CDR3 is CASSSVDRGVTEAFF. The CDR3, as DNA: TGTGCCAGCAGTTCAGTGGACAGGGGGGTCACTGAAGCTTTCTTT.

The chain joins TRBV5-5 to TRBJ1-2; no clear D. CDR1 and CDR2 (germline): SGHKS, YYEKEE (reference sequence). This CDR3 comprises 13 residues. V lost 0 bases, J lost 5 bases, and 8 bases lay in between. The CDR3 sequence: CASSLAGEYGYTF. The CDR3 bases are TGTGCCAGCAGCTTGGCCGGGGAATATGGCTACACCTTC.

This clone was picked up one time. This chain's CDR3 is CAISESQDEKGQPQHF. Here the CDR3 DNA reads TGTGCCATCAGTGAGTCGCAGGACGAGAAAGGTCAGCCCCAGCATTTT. This rearrangement joins TRBV10-3 to TRBJ1-5; D unclear. The CDR3 covers 16 residues. V was pared by 0 bases and J by 6 bases, with 15 bases between. Per germline, CDR1 ENHRY and CDR2 SYGVKD.

The chain joins TRBV3-1 (or the pseudogene TRBV3-2) to TRBJ1-1; 7 bases align to TRBD1. This CDR3 has 13 amino acids. Germline CDR1 and CDR2: LGHDT and YNNKEL (reference sequence). After removal of 0 bases from V and 11 bases from J, the junction contained 6 bases not matched to a gene. The CDR3 protein is CASSQDYRGRAFF. The CDR3 DNA follows: TGTGCCAGCAGCCAAGATTACAGGGGAAGGGCTTTCTTT.

DNA of the CDR3: TGTGCCAGCAGCCCTCCTACAGGATCCACAGATACGCAGTATTTT. Translated, it gives CASSPPTGSTDTQYF. This chain joins TRBV28 and TRBJ2-3, with a possible D match to TRBD1 (5 bases). The germline V gene has CDR1 MDHEN and CDR2 SYDVKM. The CDR3 runs to 15 residues. The V and J ends lost 6 bases and 2 bases respectively, with 15 bases between them.

Only one count was recorded for this clone. The chain combines TRBV7-9 with TRBJ1-2; TRBD1 matches at 9 bases. J was trimmed by 7 bases and V by 5 bases; bases with no gene match: 20. Germline V CDR1 and CDR2: SEHNR, FQNEAQ (reference sequence). This CDR3 is built from 18 residues. CDR3 DNA sequence: TGTGCCAGCAGCCCCCGAGGCGGGACAGGGATCGTCTCGGTTGGCTACACCTTC. Its translation is CASSPRGGTGIVSVGYTF.

The V gene is TRBV13, the J gene TRBJ1-1, with 9 bases identical to TRBD1. The CDR3 contains 14 residues. Losses at the gene ends were 1 base for V and 13 bases for J; bases not matched to a gene: 10. Germline V gene lookup returns CDR1 PRHDT and CDR2 FYEKMQ (reference sequence). The CDR3 loop reads CASSLAGTGRSFFF. The DNA of the CDR3 is TGTGCCAGCAGCTTAGCGGGGACAGGGAGGAGCTTTTTCTTT.

V is TRBV7-6 and J is TRBJ2-7; 8 bases align to TRBD2. Germline V gene sequence: CDR1 SGHVS, CDR2 FNYEAQ. V trimming: 5 bases; J trimming: 4 bases; junction bases outside the gene matches: 10. The CDR3 has 15 residues. The CDR3 reads CASSPPQRETYEQYF. CDR3 in DNA: TGTGCCAGCAGCCCCCCCCAGCGGGAGACTTACGAGCAGTACTTC.

This chain connects TRBV30 to TRBJ2-5; weak D call: TRBD2 (6 bases). The CDR3 extends over 12 amino acids. V was shortened by 5 bases and J by 4 bases, with 11 bases between the two germline ends. The germline gives CDR1 GTSNPN, CDR2 SVGIG (reference sequence). The CDR3 sequence is CAWGGSGETQYF. Written as DNA, the CDR3 is TGTGCCTGGGGAGGGTCGGGAGAGACCCAGTACTTC.

This clone was counted between two and nine times. The V and J genes are TRBV27 and TRBJ2-7, with D perhaps matching TRBD1 (6 bases). The CDR3 length is 12 residues. The V and J ends lost 8 bases and 3 bases respectively, with 11 bases between them. In germline, CDR1 is MNHEY, CDR2 SMNVEV (reference sequence). CDR3 DNA: TGTGCCAGCCTGGGGGCTGACTACGAGCAGTACTTC. Translated: CASLGADYEQYF.

The rearrangement joins TRBV2 to TRBJ2-7, with 7 nucleotides matching TRBD1. Germline V lookup: CDR1 SNHLY, CDR2 FYNNEI. The trim removed 4 bases at V and 0 bases at J, leaving 3 bases unmatched. The CDR3 runs 14 residues. CDR3 DNA: TGTGCCAGCAGTGCAGGGACAGTCTCCTACGAGCAGTACTTC. This sequence encodes CASSAGTVSYEQYF.

The chain combines TRBV5-1 with TRBJ2-5, with a weak D call TRBD2 (5 bases). CDR1 is SGHRS and CDR2 is YFSETQ in the germline V gene. This CDR3 region has 13 residues. Trimming took off 2 bases at V and 2 bases at J, with 7 bases between the two ends. CDR3: CASSFGVQETQYF. CDR3 DNA sequence: TGCGCCAGCAGCTTCGGGGTTCAAGAGACCCAGTACTTC.

This chain links TRBV12-5 with TRBJ2-2, with D perhaps matching TRBD1 (6 bases). The ends were cut back, 5 bases at V and 4 bases at J, with 20 bases in the middle. Germline V gene sequence: CDR1 LGHNT, CDR2 FRNRAP. The CDR3 is 17 amino acids. The CDR3 DNA is TGTGCTAGTGGTGGCGGAGGACAGAGTCAGGCCACCGGGGAGCTGTTTTTT. It codes for CASGGGGQSQATGELFF.

The chain uses TRBV6-1 and TRBJ1-1, with D perhaps matching TRBD1 (5 bases). The CDR3 runs 15 residues. Deletions cut 4 bases from V and 5 bases from J, with 17 bases between. CDR1 is MNHNS, CDR2 SASEGT, per germline. The CDR3: CASSGLRGWGTEAFF. CDR3 sequence (DNA): TGTGCCAGCAGTGGGCTACGTGGGTGGGGGACTGAAGCTTTCTTT.

This clone has only one observation. V is TRBV20-1 and J is TRBJ2-3; D is possibly TRBD2 (5 bases). There are 11 residues in the CDR3. V was shortened by 5 bases and J by 2 bases, with 5 bases between the two germline ends. The germline CDR1 and CDR2 sequences are DFQATT and SNEGSKA (reference sequence). The CDR3 sequence: CSADYTDTQYF. CDR3 in DNA: TGCAGTGCTGACTACACAGATACGCAGTATTTT.

This clone appeared a few times. The rearrangement joins TRBV10-3 to TRBJ2-3, with 8 bases identical to TRBD2. This CDR3 spans 14 amino acids. V trimming: 10 bases; J trimming: 3 bases; junction bases outside the gene matches: 9. Germline CDR1 is ENHRY and CDR2 is SYGVKD. DNA for the CDR3: TGTGCCACCAGCGGGAGAGGAGAAACAGATACGCAGTATTTT. Its protein product is CATSGRGETDTQYF.

This clone appeared a single time. The rearrangement uses TRBV5-1 and TRBJ1-2; D is ambiguous. The germline V gene encodes CDR1 SGHRS and CDR2 YFSETQ. Trimming removed 1 base from V and 4 bases from J, with 14 bases in between. This CDR3 has 15 amino acids. The CDR3 DNA reads TGCGCCAGCAGCTTGAATGCGGGATCCTTCTATGGCTACACCTTC. As protein: CASSLNAGSFYGYTF.

This clone was seen a single time. The gene calls are TRBV12-3 or TRBV12-4 and TRBJ1-1; D not certain. Trimming took off 4 bases at V and 6 bases at J, with 12 bases between the two ends. This CDR3 region has 13 residues. CDR3 DNA sequence: TGTGCCAGCAGTTCAGTGAAAGAAGCTGAAGCTTTCTTT. Encoded protein: CASSSVKEAEAFF.

This chain joins TRBV4-1 and TRBJ2-1, with 9 positions matching TRBD2. CDR1 and CDR2 from the germline V gene are MGHRA and YSYEKL. The CDR3 contains 18 residues. Unmatched junction bases numbered 16, after V lost 4 bases and J lost 6 bases. This CDR3 reads CASSRVRGVTSGFNEQFF. In DNA form, the CDR3 reads TGCGCCAGCAGCCGGGTTCGCGGCGTAACTAGCGGGTTCAATGAGCAGTTCTTC.

The count of this clone is one. The chain uses TRBV3-1 (or the pseudogene TRBV3-2) and TRBJ1-2, with 7 bases matching TRBD1. Germline lookup yields CDR1 LGHDT and CDR2 YNNKEL (reference sequence). The junction had 12 bases not matched to a gene; V was cut back by 8 bases and J by 3 bases. The CDR3 contains 15 residues. This CDR3 reads CASSNRDRADYGYTF. The CDR3 DNA follows: TGTGCCAGCTCTAACCGGGACAGAGCAGACTATGGCTACACCTTC.

V is TRBV7-6 and J is TRBJ2-2; no clear D gene. The CDR3 is 16 amino acids. Germline V CDR1 and CDR2: SGHVS, FNYEAQ. Between the trimmed V and J ends, which lost 2 bases and 0 bases, there was a span of 10 bases. CDR3 protein: CASSLMAGANTGELFF. In DNA, the CDR3 is TGTGCCAGCAGCTTAATGGCAGGCGCGAACACCGGGGAGCTGTTTTTT.

The chain couples TRBV11-1 to TRBJ2-1; D perhaps matches TRBD2 (6 bases). From germline, CDR1 is SGHAT and CDR2 FQDESV (reference sequence). There are 16 residues in the CDR3. Trimming stripped 5 bases from V and 4 bases from J, with 18 bases between. In DNA, the CDR3 is TGTGCCAGCAGCCATACCGGTTTTGGAGGGTACAATGAGCAGTTCTTC. It codes for CASSHTGFGGYNEQFF.